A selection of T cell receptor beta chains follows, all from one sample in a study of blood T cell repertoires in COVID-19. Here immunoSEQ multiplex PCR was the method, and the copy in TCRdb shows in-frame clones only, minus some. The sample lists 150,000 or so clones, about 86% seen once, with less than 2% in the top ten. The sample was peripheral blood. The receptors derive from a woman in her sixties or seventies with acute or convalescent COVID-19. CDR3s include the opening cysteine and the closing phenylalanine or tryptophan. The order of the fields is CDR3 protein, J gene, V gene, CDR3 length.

CASSTGGNSGNTIYF	TRBJ1-3	TRBV6-5	15
CASSYSRVGYGYTF	TRBJ1-2	TRBV6-5	14
CASSMPRGQDEKLFF	TRBJ1-4	TRBV6-6	15
CASSLGTGKFSSYNEQFF	TRBJ2-1	TRBV5-1	18
CSVASGISNQPQHF	TRBJ1-5	TRBV29-1	14
CASSWAQETQYF	TRBJ2-5	TRBV5-8	12
CASSQDLLGGSSGNTIYF	TRBJ1-3	TRBV4-1	18
CASSRGRDTEAFF	TRBJ1-1	TRBV7-3	13
CASSYSRPGMGYGYTF	TRBJ1-2	TRBV6-5	16
CATSIDRGHDGYTF	TRBJ1-2	TRBV15	14
CASSQGQENSPLHF	TRBJ1-6	TRBV3-1/TRBV3-2	14
CASSLYGTGGSEVYNSPLHF	TRBJ1-6	TRBV5-5	20
CASSSLRSSGEVNEQYF	TRBJ2-7	TRBV5-1	17
CASKLGAPSYNEQFF	TRBJ2-1	TRBV19	15
CASSLEAREVDTQYF	TRBJ2-3	TRBV5-1	15
CASSPRGGNTEAFF	TRBJ1-1	TRBV7-9	14
CATGSGYGYTF	TRBJ1-2	TRBV27	11
CASSLSLGRDFDSPLHF	TRBJ1-6	TRBV28	17
CASSLQGHTEAFF	TRBJ1-1	TRBV11-1	13
CASSFRGGRLSGNTIYF	TRBJ1-3	TRBV7-9	17
CASSYSLQGSRDGYTF	TRBJ1-2	TRBV6-5	16
CASSPRQGAKETQYF	TRBJ2-5	TRBV9	15
CASRRGQQETQYF	TRBJ2-5	TRBV5-5	13
CASSRGNLETQYF	TRBJ2-5	TRBV18	13
CASSRDTNTEAFF	TRBJ1-1	TRBV6-2/TRBV6-3	13
CASSFNQGGYQPQHF	TRBJ1-5	TRBV28	15
CARGSGSQQYF	TRBJ2-7	TRBV5-3	11
CASRQGSNTIYF	TRBJ1-3	TRBV12-3/TRBV12-4	12
CASSATGTGYDEQYF	TRBJ2-7	TRBV11-2	15
CASSLGGYSNQPQHF	TRBJ1-5	TRBV7-2	15
CASSSTVFRKNTEAFF	TRBJ1-1	TRBV27	16
CASSTHLLGGNQPQHF	TRBJ1-5	TRBV19	16
CASSPQGGQRGKAEAFF	TRBJ1-1	TRBV7-3	17
CAWSVGTGNQPQHF	TRBJ1-5	TRBV30	14